The TCR beta chain described here comes from a study of blood T cell repertoires in COVID-19. About the research overall: Sources were T cells, B-cell-depleted T cells, or PBMCs; the material itself was cDNA or gDNA.

Participant reports of clinical history set cohort assignment. The germline V gene encodes CDR1 LNHDA and CDR2 SQIVND (reference sequence). The CDR3 sequence is 14 residues long. Trimming shortened V by 4 bases and J by 7 bases, and 16 bases separated the two germline ends. This clone is a singleton in its sample. The protocol was immunoSEQ multiplex PCR, while the TCRdb copy is restricted to in-frame clones and leaves out a portion. Here the sample spans some 300,000 clones, roughly 91% being singletons. The rearrangement uses TRBV19 and TRBJ1-2, with a tentative D call TRBD1 (6 bases). Sequenced input: PBMCs or T cells enriched from blood (not recorded which). This clonotype originated in a woman between 25 and 40 years old who had recovered from COVID-19. The CDR3: CASSNRAGASGYTF. Here the CDR3 DNA reads TGTGCCAGTAGTAACCGGGCGGGGGCAAGTGGCTACACCTTC. Using reference TRBV19 and TRBJ1-2 for the parts outside the CDR3, the full variable domain is DGGITQSPKYLFRKEGQNVTLSCEQNLNHDAMYWYRQDPGQGLRLIYYSQIVNDFQKGDIAEGYSVSREKKESFPLTVTSAQKNPTAFYLCASSNRAGASGYTFGSGTRLTVV.